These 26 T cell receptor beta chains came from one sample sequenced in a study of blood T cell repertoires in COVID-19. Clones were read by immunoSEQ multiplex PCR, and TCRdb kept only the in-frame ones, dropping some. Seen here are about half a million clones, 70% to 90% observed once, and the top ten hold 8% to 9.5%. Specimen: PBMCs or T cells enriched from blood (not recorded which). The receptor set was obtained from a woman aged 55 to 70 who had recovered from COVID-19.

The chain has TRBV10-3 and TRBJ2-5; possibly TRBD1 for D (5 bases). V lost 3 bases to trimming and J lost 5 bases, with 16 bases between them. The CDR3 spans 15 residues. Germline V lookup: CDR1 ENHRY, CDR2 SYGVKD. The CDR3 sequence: CAISDANQGRETQYF. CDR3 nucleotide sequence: TGTGCCATCAGTGATGCCAACCAGGGAAGGGAGACCCAGTACTTC.

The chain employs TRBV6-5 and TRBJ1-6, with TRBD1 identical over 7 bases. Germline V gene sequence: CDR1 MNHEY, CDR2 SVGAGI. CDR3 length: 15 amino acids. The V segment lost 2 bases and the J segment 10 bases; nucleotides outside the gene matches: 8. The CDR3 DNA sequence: TGTGCCAGCAGTTACGAGAGACAGGGTAAATCACCCCTCCACTTT. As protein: CASSYERQGKSPLHF.

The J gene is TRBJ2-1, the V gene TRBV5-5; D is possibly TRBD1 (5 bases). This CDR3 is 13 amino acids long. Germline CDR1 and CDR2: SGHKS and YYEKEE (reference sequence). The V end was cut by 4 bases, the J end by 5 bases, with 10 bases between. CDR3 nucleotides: TGTGCCAGCAGCCCAGACAGAGACAATGAGCAGTTCTTC. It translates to CASSPDRDNEQFF.

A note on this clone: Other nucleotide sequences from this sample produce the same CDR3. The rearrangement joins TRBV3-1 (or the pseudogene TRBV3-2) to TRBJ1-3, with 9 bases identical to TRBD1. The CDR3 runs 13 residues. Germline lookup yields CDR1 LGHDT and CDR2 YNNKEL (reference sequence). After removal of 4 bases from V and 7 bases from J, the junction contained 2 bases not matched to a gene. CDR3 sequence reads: CASSPGQGNTIYF. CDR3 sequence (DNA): TGTGCCAGCAGCCCCGGACAGGGGAACACCATATATTTT.

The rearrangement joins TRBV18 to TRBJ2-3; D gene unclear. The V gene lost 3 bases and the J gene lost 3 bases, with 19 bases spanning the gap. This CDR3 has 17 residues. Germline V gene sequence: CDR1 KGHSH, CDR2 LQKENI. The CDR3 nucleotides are TGTGCCAGCTCACCCCTCCTGACCACTAAATTGACAGATACGCAGTATTTT. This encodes CASSPLLTTKLTDTQYF.

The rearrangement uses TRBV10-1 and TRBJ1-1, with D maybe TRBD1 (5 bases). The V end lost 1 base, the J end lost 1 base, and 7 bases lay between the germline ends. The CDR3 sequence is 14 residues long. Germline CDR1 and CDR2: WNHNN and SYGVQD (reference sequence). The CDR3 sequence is CASSEYRGNTEAFF. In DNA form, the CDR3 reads TGCGCCAGCAGTGAGTATAGGGGGAACACTGAAGCTTTCTTT.

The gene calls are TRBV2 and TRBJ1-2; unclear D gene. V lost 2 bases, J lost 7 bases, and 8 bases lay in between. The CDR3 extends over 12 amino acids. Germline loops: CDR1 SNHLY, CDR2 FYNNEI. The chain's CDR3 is CASSETQAGYTF. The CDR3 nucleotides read TGTGCCAGCAGTGAAACGCAGGCTGGCTACACCTTC.

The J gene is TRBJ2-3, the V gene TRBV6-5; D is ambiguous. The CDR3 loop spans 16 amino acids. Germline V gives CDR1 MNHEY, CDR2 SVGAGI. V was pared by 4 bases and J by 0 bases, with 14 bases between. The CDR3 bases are TGTGCCAGCAGTTTCATTCCTGCCACTAGCACAGATACGCAGTATTTT. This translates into CASSFIPATSTDTQYF.

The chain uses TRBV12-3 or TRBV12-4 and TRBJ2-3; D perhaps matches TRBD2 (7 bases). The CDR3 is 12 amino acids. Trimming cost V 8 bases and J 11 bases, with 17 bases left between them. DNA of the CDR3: TGTGCCAGCGGGGGGGGCCCCGAGGGGCAGTATTTT. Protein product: CASGGGPEGQYF.

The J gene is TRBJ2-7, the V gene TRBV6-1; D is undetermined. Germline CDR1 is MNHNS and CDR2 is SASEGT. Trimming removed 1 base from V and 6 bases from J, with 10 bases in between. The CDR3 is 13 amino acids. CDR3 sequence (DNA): TGTGCCAGCAGTGAAGTCTCAGGTAGCGAGCAGTACTTC. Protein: CASSEVSGSEQYF.

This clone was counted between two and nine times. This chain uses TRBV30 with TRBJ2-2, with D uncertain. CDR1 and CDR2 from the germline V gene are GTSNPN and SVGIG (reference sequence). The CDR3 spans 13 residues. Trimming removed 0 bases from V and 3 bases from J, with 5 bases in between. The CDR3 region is CAWSVHDTGELFF. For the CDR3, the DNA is TGTGCCTGGAGTGTACACGACACCGGGGAGCTGTTTTTT.

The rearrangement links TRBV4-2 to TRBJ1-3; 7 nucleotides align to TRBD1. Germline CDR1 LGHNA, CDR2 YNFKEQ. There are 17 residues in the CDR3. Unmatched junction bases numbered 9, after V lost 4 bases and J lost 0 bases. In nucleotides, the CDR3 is TGTGCCAGCAGCCTACGGACAGGCAATCCCTCTGGAAACACCATATATTTT. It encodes CASSLRTGNPSGNTIYF.

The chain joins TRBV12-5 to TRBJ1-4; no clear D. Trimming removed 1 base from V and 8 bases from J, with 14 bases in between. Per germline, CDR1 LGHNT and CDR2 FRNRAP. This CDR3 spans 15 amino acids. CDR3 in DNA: TGTGCTAGTGGTTTGGGAGGAGGGCCGGGCGAAAAACTGTTTTTT. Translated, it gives CASGLGGGPGEKLFF. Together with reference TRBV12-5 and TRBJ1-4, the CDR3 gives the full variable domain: DARVTQTPRHKVTEMGQEVTMRCQPILGHNTVFWYRQTMMQGLELLAYFRNRAPLDDSGMPKDRFSAEMPDATLATLKIQPSEPRDSAVYFCASGLGGGPGEKLFFGSGTQLSVL.

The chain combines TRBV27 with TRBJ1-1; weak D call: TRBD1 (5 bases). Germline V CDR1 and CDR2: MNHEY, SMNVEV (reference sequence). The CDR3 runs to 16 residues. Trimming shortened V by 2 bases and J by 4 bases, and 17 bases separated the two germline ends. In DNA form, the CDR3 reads TGTGCCAGCAGTTTAGGGCCTAGGGGCCGTGGCACTGAAGCTTTCTTT. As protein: CASSLGPRGRGTEAFF.

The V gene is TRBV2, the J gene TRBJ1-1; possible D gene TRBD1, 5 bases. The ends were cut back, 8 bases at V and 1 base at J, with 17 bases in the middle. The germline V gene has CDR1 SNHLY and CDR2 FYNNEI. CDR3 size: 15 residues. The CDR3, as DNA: TGTGCCAGCTCCGGGCAGGGTGTAGAGAACACTGAAGCTTTCTTT. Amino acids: CASSGQGVENTEAFF.

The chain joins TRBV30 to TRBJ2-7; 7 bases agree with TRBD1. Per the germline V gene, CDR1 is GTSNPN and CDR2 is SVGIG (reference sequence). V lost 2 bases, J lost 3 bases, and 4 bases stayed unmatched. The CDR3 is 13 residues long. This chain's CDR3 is CAWSKGANYEQYF. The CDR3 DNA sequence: TGTGCCTGGAGTAAGGGGGCTAACTACGAGCAGTACTTC.

CDR3 nucleotides: TGTGCCAGCAGTTACCCCGGAGGGGTTGAAGCTTTCTTT. Translating gives CASSYPGGVEAFF. J is TRBJ1-1 and V is TRBV6-5; D perhaps matches TRBD1 (5 bases). V lost 2 bases and J lost 7, with 11 bases in between. This CDR3 has 13 amino acids. The germline CDR1 and CDR2 sequences are MNHEY and SVGAGI.

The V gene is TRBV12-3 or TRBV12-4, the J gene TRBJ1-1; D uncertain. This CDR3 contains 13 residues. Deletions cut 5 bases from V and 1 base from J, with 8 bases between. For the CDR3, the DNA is TGTGCCAGCAGTGTAAATCCGAACACTGAAGCTTTCTTT. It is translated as CASSVNPNTEAFF.

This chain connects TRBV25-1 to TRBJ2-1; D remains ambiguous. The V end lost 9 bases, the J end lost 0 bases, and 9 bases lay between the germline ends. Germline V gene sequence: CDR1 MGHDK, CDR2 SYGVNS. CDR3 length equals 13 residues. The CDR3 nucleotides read TGTGCCAGTTCACTTGACTCCTACAATGAGCAGTTCTTC. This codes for CASSLDSYNEQFF. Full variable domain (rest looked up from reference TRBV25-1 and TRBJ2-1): EADIYQTPRYLVIGTGKKITLECSQTMGHDKMYWYQQDPGMELHLIHYSYGVNSTEKGDLSSESTVSRIRTEHFPLTLESARPSHTSQYLCASSLDSYNEQFFGPGTRLTVL.

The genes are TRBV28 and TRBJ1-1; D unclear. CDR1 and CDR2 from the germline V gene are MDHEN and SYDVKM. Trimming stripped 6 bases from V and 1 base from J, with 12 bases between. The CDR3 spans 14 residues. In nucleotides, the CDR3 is TGTGCCAGCAGCCCCGGCCGGAGGAACACTGAAGCTTTCTTT. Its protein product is CASSPGRRNTEAFF.

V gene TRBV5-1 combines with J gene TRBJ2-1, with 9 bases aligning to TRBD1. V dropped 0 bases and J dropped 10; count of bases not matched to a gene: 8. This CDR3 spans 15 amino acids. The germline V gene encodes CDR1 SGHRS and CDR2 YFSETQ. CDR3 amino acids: CASSLGTGAKREQFF. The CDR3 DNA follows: TGCGCCAGCAGCTTGGGGACAGGGGCTAAAAGGGAGCAGTTCTTC.

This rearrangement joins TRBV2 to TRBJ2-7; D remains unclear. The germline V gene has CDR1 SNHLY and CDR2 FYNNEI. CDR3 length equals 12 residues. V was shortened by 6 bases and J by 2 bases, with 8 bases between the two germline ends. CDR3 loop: CASSQDPYEQYV. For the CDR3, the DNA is TGTGCCAGCAGCCAGGATCCCTACGAGCAGTACGTC.

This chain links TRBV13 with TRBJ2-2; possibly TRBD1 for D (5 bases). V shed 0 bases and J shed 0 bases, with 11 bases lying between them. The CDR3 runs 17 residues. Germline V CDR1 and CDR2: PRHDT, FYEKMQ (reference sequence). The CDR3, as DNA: TGTGCCAGCAGCTTAGGCCCGACAGCATCGAACACCGGGGAGCTGTTTTTT. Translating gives CASSLGPTASNTGELFF.

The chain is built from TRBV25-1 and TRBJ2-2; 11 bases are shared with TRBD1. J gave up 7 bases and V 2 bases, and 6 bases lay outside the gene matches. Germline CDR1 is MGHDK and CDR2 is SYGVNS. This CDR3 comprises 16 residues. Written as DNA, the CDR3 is TGTGCCAGCAGTGAAGTCGGACAGGGGGCGTTCGGGGAGCTGTTTTTT. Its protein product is CASSEVGQGAFGELFF.

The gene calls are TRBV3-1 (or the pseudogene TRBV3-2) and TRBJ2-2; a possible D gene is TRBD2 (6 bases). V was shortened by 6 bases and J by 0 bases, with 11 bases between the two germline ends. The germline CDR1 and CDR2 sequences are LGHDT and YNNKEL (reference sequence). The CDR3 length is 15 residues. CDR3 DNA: TGTGCCAGCAGATTGGGGGGAGCGAACACCGGGGAGCTGTTTTTT. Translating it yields CASRLGGANTGELFF.

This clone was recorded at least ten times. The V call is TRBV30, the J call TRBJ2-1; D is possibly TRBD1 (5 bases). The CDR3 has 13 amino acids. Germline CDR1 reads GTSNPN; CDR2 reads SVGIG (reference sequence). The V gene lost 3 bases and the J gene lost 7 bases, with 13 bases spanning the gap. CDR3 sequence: CAWRVAGKNEQFF. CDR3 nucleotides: TGTGCCTGGAGAGTGGCAGGGAAGAATGAGCAGTTCTTC. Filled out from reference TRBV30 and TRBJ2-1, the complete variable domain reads SQTIHQWPATLVQPVGSPLSLECTVEGTSNPNLYWYRQAAGRGLQLLFYSVGIGQISSEVPQNLSASRPQDRQFILSSKKLLLSDSGFYLCAWRVAGKNEQFFGPGTRLTVL.